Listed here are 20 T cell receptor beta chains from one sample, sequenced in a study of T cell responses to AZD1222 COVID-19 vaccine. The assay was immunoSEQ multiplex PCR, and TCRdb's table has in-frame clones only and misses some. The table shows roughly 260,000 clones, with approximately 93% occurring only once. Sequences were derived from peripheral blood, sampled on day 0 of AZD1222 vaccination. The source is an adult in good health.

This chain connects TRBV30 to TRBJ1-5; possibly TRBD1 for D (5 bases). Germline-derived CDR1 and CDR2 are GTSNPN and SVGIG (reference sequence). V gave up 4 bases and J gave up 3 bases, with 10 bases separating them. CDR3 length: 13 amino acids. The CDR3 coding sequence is TGTGCCTGGAATGGGGGATTCAATCAGCCCCAGCATTTT. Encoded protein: CAWNGGFNQPQHF.

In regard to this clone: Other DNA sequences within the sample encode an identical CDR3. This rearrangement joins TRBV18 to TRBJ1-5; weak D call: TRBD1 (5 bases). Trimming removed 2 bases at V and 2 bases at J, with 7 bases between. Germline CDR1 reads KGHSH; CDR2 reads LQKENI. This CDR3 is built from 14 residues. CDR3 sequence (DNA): TGTGCCAGCTCACCAGGGACTGGCAATCAGCCCCAGCATTTT. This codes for CASSPGTGNQPQHF.

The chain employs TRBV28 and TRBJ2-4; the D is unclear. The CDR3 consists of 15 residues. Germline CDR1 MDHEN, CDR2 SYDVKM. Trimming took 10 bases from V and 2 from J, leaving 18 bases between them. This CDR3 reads CAITPRVVSKNIQYF. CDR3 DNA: TGTGCCATAACCCCCCGGGTAGTGTCCAAAAACATTCAGTACTTC.

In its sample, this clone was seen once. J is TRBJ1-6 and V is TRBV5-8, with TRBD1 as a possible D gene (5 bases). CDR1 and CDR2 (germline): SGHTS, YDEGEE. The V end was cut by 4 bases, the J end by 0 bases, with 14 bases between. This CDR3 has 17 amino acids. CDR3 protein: CASSRRGRSSYNSPLHF. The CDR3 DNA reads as TGTGCCAGCAGCCGGAGGGGACGGAGCTCCTATAATTCACCCCTCCACTTT.

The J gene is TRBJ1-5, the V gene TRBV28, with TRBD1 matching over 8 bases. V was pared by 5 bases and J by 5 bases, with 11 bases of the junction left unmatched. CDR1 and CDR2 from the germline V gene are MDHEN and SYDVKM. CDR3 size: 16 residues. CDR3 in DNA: TGTGCCAGCAGTCCCCAGACAGGGGTCCTCGATCAGCCCCAGCATTTT. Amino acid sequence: CASSPQTGVLDQPQHF.

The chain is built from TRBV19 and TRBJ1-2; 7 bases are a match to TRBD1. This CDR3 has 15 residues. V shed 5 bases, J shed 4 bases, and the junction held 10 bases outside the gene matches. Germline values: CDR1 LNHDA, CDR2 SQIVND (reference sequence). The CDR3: CASSLHTGTAYGYTF. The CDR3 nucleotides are TGTGCCAGTAGTCTCCATACCGGGACAGCCTATGGCTACACCTTC.

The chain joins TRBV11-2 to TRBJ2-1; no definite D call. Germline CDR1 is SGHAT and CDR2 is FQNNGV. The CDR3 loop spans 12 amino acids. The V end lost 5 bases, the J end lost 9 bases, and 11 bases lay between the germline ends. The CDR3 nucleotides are TGTGCCAGCAGCGTACAGTATGCTGAGCAGTTCTTC. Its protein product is CASSVQYAEQFF.

CDR3 sequence (DNA): TGTGCCAGCAGACCGTACGGACTAGCGGGGGAAGAGCAGTACTTC. Translated: CASRPYGLAGEEQYF. The chain links TRBV6-5 to TRBJ2-7, with TRBD2 identical over 13 bases. Trimming cost V 6 bases and J 7 bases; bases outside gene matches: 9. Germline CDR1 and CDR2: MNHEY and SVGAGI. This CDR3 spans 15 amino acids.

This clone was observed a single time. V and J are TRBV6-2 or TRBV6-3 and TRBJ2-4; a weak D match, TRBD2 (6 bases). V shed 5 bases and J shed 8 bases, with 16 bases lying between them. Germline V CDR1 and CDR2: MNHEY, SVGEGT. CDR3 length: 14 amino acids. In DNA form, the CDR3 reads TGTGCCAGCAGTGGATACGCTAGCGCCCACATTCAGTACTTC. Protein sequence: CASSGYASAHIQYF.

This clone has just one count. The CDR3 loop is CAWSVKGAGYGYTF. In DNA form, the CDR3 reads TGTGCCTGGAGTGTAAAGGGGGCTGGTTATGGCTACACCTTC. The rearrangement links TRBV30 to TRBJ1-2; 7 bases agree with TRBD1. The CDR3 has 14 amino acids. V shed 0 bases, J shed 5 bases, and the junction held 6 bases outside the gene matches. Germline values: CDR1 GTSNPN, CDR2 SVGIG (reference sequence).

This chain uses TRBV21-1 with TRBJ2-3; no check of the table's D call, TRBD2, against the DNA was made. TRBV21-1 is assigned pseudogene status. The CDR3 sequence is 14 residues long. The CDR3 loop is CASSKVKRADTQYF. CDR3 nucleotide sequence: TGTGCCAGCAGCAAAGTAAAGAGAGCAGATACGCAGTATTTT.

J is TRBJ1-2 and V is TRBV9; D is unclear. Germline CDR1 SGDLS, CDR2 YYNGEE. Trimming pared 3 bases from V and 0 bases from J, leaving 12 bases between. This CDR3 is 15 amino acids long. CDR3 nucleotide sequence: TGTGCCAGCAGCGGAAGGGCAGAAGCTAACTATGGCTACACCTTC. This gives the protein CASSGRAEANYGYTF.

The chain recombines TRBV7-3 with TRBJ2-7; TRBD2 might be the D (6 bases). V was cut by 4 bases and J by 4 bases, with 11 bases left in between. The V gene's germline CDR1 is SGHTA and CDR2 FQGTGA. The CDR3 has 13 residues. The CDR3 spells CASSSSSGYEQYF. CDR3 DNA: TGTGCCAGCAGCTCGAGTAGCGGATACGAGCAGTACTTC.

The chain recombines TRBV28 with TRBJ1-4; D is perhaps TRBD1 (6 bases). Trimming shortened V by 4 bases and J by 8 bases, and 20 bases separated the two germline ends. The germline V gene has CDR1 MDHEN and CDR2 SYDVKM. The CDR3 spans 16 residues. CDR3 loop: CASSSSQGSSYEKLFF. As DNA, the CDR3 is TGTGCCAGCAGTTCCTCACAGGGCTCATCCTACGAAAAACTGTTTTTT.

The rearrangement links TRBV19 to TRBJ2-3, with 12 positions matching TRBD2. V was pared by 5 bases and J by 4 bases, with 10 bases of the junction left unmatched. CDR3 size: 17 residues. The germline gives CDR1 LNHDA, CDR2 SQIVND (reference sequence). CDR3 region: CASSFLTSGSGADTQYF. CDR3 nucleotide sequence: TGTGCCAGTAGTTTCTTGACTAGCGGGAGTGGCGCAGATACGCAGTATTTT.

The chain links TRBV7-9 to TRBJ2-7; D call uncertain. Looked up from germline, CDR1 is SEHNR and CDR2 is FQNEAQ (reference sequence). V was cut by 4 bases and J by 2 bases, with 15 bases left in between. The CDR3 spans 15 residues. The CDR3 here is CASSSRVRAAYEQYF. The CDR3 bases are TGTGCCAGCAGCTCAAGGGTTCGGGCCGCCTACGAGCAGTACTTC.

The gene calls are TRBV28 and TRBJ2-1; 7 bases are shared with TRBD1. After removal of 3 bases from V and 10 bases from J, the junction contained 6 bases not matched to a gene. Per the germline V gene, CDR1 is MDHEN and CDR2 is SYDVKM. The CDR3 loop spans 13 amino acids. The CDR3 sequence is CASSFTGVGEQFF. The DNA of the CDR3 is TGTGCCAGCAGTTTCACAGGGGTCGGGGAGCAGTTCTTC. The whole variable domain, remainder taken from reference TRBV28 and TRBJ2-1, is DVKVTQSSRYLVKRTGEKVFLECVQDMDHENMFWYRQDPGLGLRLIYFSYDVKMKEKGDIPEGYSVSREKKERFSLILESASTNQTSMYLCASSFTGVGEQFFGPGTRLTVL.

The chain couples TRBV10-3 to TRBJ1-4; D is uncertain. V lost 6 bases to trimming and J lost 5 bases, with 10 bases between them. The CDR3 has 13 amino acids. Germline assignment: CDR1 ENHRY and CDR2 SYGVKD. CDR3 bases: TGTGCCATCAGCGCTGGAGACAATGAAAAACTGTTTTTT. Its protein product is CAISAGDNEKLFF.

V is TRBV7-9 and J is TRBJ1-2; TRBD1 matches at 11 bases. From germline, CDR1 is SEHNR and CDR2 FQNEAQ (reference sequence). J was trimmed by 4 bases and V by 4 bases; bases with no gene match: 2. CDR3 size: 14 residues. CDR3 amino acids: CASSSGQGVYGYTF. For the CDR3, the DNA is TGTGCCAGCAGCTCGGGACAGGGGGTCTATGGCTACACCTTC.

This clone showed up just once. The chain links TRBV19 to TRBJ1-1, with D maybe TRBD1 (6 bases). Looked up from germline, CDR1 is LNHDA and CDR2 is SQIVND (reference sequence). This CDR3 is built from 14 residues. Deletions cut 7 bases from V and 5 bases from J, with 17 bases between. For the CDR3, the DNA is TGTGCCAGTACCCAGCAGGGGAGTCGGACTGAAGCTTTCTTT. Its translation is CASTQQGSRTEAFF.